This record concerns one T cell receptor (beta chain) sequence. Per the original data handling: Reference gene primer amplification yielded estimated nucleated cell counts. Assay: immunoSEQ multiplex PCR; the TCRdb copy retains only in-frame clones and omits some. The V and J calls and clone size come from that table; D and trimming were worked out from the DNA. The sample contains about 200,000 clones, around 87% of which appear only once. The CDR3 runs to 14 residues. V dropped 0 bases and J dropped 7; count of bases not matched to a gene: 5. CDR1 and CDR2 (germline): SGHRS, YFSETQ. This record belongs to a study of blood T cell repertoires in COVID-19. Study overall: Recovery among Cohort 3 donors was established by two negative PCRs, clearance, or symptom resolution. In each case, the material was cDNA or gDNA derived from T cells, B-cell-depleted T cells, or PBMCs.

The V and J genes are TRBV5-1 and TRBJ1-1, with 8 bases matching TRBD1. This TCR was sampled from a woman aged 40 to 50 in a cohort exposed to, infected with or recovered from COVID-19 (not recorded which). Sequencing input: PBMCs or T cells enriched from blood (not recorded which). DNA of the CDR3: TGCGCCAGCAGCTTGGGACAGGGGATTGGTGAAGCTTTCTTT. Encoded protein: CASSLGQGIGEAFF. The full variable domain, completed using reference TRBV5-1 and TRBJ1-1, is KAGVTQTPRYLIKTRGQQVTLSCSPISGHRSVSWYQQTPGQGLQFLFEYFSETQRNKGNFPGRFSGRQFSNSRSEMNVSTLELGDSALYLCASSLGQGIGEAFFGQGTRLTVV.